Given below is one T cell receptor (beta chain) in context. Germline assignment: CDR1 SNHLY and CDR2 FYNNEI. CDR3 size: 15 residues. V lost 4 bases to trimming and J lost 4 bases; unmatched junction nucleotides: 8. This specimen belongs to a study of blood T cell repertoires in COVID-19. Study at large: Collection of acute and convalescent COVID-19 samples took place in the United States, Italy and Spain. From T cells, B-cell-depleted T cells, or PBMCs came the material, which was cDNA or gDNA.

In the source study's methods: Scientists estimated how many nucleated cells there were by amplifying reference gene primers. The protocol was immunoSEQ multiplex PCR, while the TCRdb copy is restricted to in-frame clones and leaves out a portion. V and J calls and clone size come straight from that table; D and trimming were deduced from the DNA. Of tens of thousands of clones in the sample, 80% to 85% were seen once. The rearrangement uses TRBV2 and TRBJ2-3, with 7 bases matching TRBD1. Sequenced input: peripheral blood. The receptor comes from a man aged 80 or over with acute or convalescent COVID-19. CDR3 in amino acids: CASSVGNRGADTQYF. The CDR3 DNA reads as TGTGCCAGCAGTGTTGGGAACAGGGGAGCAGATACGCAGTATTTT.